This is a list of T cell receptor beta chains from one sample in a study of CD8 T cells in ankylosing spondylitis. TCRdb re-derived calls from the 5' RACE reads in MiXCR, one entry per CDR3 protein. The data hold some 120,000 distinct CDR3 sequences, with roughly 15% observed a single time. The sequenced sample consisted of blood, either unsorted or a sorted T cell fraction (not recorded which). The origin of the receptors is a female donor with ankylosing spondylitis or in good health (not recorded which). Both conserved end residues are part of each CDR3. D genes are given only for firm matches. Only part of the rows carry a size: once, few, many, or a class if the clone is expanded.

clone_size: -; d_call: TRBD1; j_call: TRBJ2-5; v_call: TRBV7-9; cdr3_length: 15; cdr3_nt: TGTGCCAGCAGCTCATCCGGGACAGCACAAGAGACCCAGTACTTC; cdr3_aa: CASSSSGTAQETQYF
clone_size: many; d_call: -; j_call: TRBJ2-3; v_call: TRBV7-2; cdr3_length: 16; cdr3_nt: TGTGCCAGCAGCTTAGATTTGGGGGCCTGGACAGATACGCAGTATTTT; cdr3_aa: CASSLDLGAWTDTQYF
clone_size: few; d_call: -; j_call: TRBJ2-7; v_call: TRBV20-1; cdr3_length: 16; cdr3_nt: TGCAGTGCTAGTGATATGCGGGGTAGGGGGGGGAGGGAGCAGTACTTC; cdr3_aa: CSASDMRGRGGREQYF
clone_size: -; d_call: -; j_call: TRBJ1-1; v_call: TRBV4-1; cdr3_length: 15; cdr3_nt: TGCGCCAGCAGCCGTACGACAGTGATGAACACTGAAGCTTTCTTT; cdr3_aa: CASSRTTVMNTEAFF
clone_size: -; d_call: TRBD2; j_call: TRBJ2-1; v_call: TRBV5-1; cdr3_length: 16; cdr3_nt: TGCGCCAGCAGCTTGGGCCCGGGTAGCGGGGCTAATGAGCAGTTCTTC; cdr3_aa: CASSLGPGSGANEQFF
clone_size: medium-sized; d_call: TRBD1; j_call: TRBJ1-1; v_call: TRBV7-9; cdr3_length: 13; cdr3_nt: TGTGCCAGCAGCCTCGACAGGGCCACTGAAGCTTTCTTT; cdr3_aa: CASSLDRATEAFF
clone_size: -; d_call: TRBD2; j_call: TRBJ2-2; v_call: TRBV5-6; cdr3_length: 15; cdr3_nt: TGTGCCAGCAGCCGGGGACTAGCGGTCACCGGGGAGCTGTTTTTT; cdr3_aa: CASSRGLAVTGELFF
clone_size: few; d_call: -; j_call: TRBJ1-5; v_call: TRBV18; cdr3_length: 14; cdr3_nt: TGTGCCAGCTCCCCGGGACTTCTTAATCAGCCCCAGCATTTT; cdr3_aa: CASSPGLLNQPQHF
clone_size: -; d_call: TRBD2; j_call: TRBJ2-3; v_call: TRBV5-1; cdr3_length: 16; cdr3_nt: TGCGCCAGCGCCATAAGGCCGGGGGGGGTCACAGATACGCAGTATTTT; cdr3_aa: CASAIRPGGVTDTQYF
clone_size: -; d_call: TRBD2; j_call: TRBJ2-1; v_call: TRBV27; cdr3_length: 14; cdr3_nt: TGTGCCAGCTCCAGCGGGAGTACTTACAATGAGCAGTTCTTC; cdr3_aa: CASSSGSTYNEQFF
clone_size: -; d_call: -; j_call: TRBJ1-3; v_call: TRBV7-2; cdr3_length: 15; cdr3_nt: TGTGCCAGCAGCTTCCCCTCGGGTTCTGGAAACACCATATATTTT; cdr3_aa: CASSFPSGSGNTIYF
clone_size: -; d_call: -; j_call: TRBJ2-7; v_call: TRBV5-1; cdr3_length: 15; cdr3_nt: TGCGCCAGCAGCTGGGACCCAGGGGTATCCTACGAGCAGTACTTC; cdr3_aa: CASSWDPGVSYEQYF
clone_size: few; d_call: TRBD1; j_call: TRBJ2-7; v_call: TRBV7-2; cdr3_length: 16; cdr3_nt: TGTGCCAGCAGCCCGGGGACAGGGGGCCCCTCCTACGAGCAGTACTTC; cdr3_aa: CASSPGTGGPSYEQYF
clone_size: -; d_call: TRBD2; j_call: TRBJ2-2; v_call: TRBV5-1; cdr3_length: 20; cdr3_nt: TGCGCCAGCAGCTCCATATGGACTAGCGGGAGGGCCGCGAACACCGGGGAGCTGTTTTTT; cdr3_aa: CASSSIWTSGRAANTGELFF
clone_size: -; d_call: -; j_call: TRBJ1-3; v_call: TRBV7-7; cdr3_length: 15; cdr3_nt: TGTGCTAGCAGCTTATCCCTAAACTCTGGAAACACCATATATTTT; cdr3_aa: CASSLSLNSGNTIYF
clone_size: -; d_call: TRBD2; j_call: TRBJ2-1; v_call: TRBV18; cdr3_length: 14; cdr3_nt: TGTGCCAGCTCACTTAGCGGGACCTACAATGAGGAGTTCTTC; cdr3_aa: CASSLSGTYNEEFF
clone_size: -; d_call: -; j_call: TRBJ1-4; v_call: TRBV9; cdr3_length: 13; cdr3_nt: TGTGCCAGCAGCGCGGGGGGGGGTGAAAAACTGTTTTTT; cdr3_aa: CASSAGGGEKLFF
clone_size: many; d_call: TRBD1; j_call: TRBJ1-2; v_call: TRBV7-2; cdr3_length: 13; cdr3_nt: TGTGCCAGCAGCTTAAGGGACAGGGATGGCTACACCTTC; cdr3_aa: CASSLRDRDGYTF
clone_size: few; d_call: -; j_call: TRBJ2-1; v_call: TRBV4-1; cdr3_length: 15; cdr3_nt: TGCGCCAGCAGCCCCTCTAGCGCCGCCTACAATGAGCAGTTCTTC; cdr3_aa: CASSPSSAAYNEQFF
clone_size: many; d_call: -; j_call: TRBJ1-1; v_call: TRBV6-2/TRBV6-3; cdr3_length: 15; cdr3_nt: TGTGCCAGCAGTTACCGGGGAGGCAGGAACACTGAAGCTTTCTTT; cdr3_aa: CASSYRGGRNTEAFF
clone_size: many; d_call: -; j_call: TRBJ2-4; v_call: TRBV24-1; cdr3_length: 16; cdr3_nt: TGTGCCACCAGTGACTCCGGACGAACGCTCAAAAACATTCAGTACTTC; cdr3_aa: CATSDSGRTLKNIQYF
clone_size: few; d_call: -; j_call: TRBJ1-3; v_call: TRBV20-1; cdr3_length: 14; cdr3_nt: TGCAGTGCTAATAGGCCAATCTCTGGAAACACCATATATTTT; cdr3_aa: CSANRPISGNTIYF
clone_size: many; d_call: -; j_call: TRBJ2-7; v_call: TRBV6-1; cdr3_length: 13; cdr3_nt: TGTGCCAGCGGAGGTGGGTCCTCCTACGAGCAGTACTTC; cdr3_aa: CASGGGSSYEQYF
clone_size: -; d_call: -; j_call: TRBJ2-1; v_call: TRBV11-2; cdr3_length: 17; cdr3_nt: TGTGCCAGCAGCTTAGAGATAGGGTGGGGGTACTACAATGAGCAGTTCTTC; cdr3_aa: CASSLEIGWGYYNEQFF
clone_size: few; d_call: TRBD2; j_call: TRBJ2-3; v_call: TRBV20-1; cdr3_length: 12; cdr3_nt: TGCAGTGCAGGGACTAGTTCAGATACGCAGTATTTT; cdr3_aa: CSAGTSSDTQYF
clone_size: many; d_call: TRBD1; j_call: TRBJ2-4; v_call: TRBV29-1; cdr3_length: 12; cdr3_nt: TGCAGCGTTGGGACAGGCAAAAACATTCAGTACTTC; cdr3_aa: CSVGTGKNIQYF
clone_size: many; d_call: -; j_call: TRBJ2-7; v_call: TRBV20-1; cdr3_length: 15; cdr3_nt: TGCAGTGCTAGGAAGGTCGGGACTCCCTCCTACGAGCAGTACTTC; cdr3_aa: CSARKVGTPSYEQYF
clone_size: -; d_call: TRBD1; j_call: TRBJ2-7; v_call: TRBV9; cdr3_length: 17; cdr3_nt: TGTGCCAGCAGCCCCGATGTGGGGACAGGGACATACTACGAGCAGTACTTC; cdr3_aa: CASSPDVGTGTYYEQYF
clone_size: few; d_call: -; j_call: TRBJ1-1; v_call: TRBV6-6; cdr3_length: 12; cdr3_nt: TGTGCCAGCAAAAGACAAAACACTGAAGCTTTCTTT; cdr3_aa: CASKRQNTEAFF
clone_size: few; d_call: -; j_call: TRBJ2-1; v_call: TRBV30; cdr3_length: 17; cdr3_nt: TGTGCCTGGAGCCAAAGGATCGGACTCAGCTCCTACAATGAGCAGTTCTTC; cdr3_aa: CAWSQRIGLSSYNEQFF
clone_size: -; d_call: TRBD2; j_call: TRBJ2-7; v_call: TRBV18; cdr3_length: 13; cdr3_nt: TGTGCCAGCTCACCACCGGGGGGGTACGAGCAGTACTTC; cdr3_aa: CASSPPGGYEQYF
clone_size: -; d_call: -; j_call: TRBJ1-5; v_call: TRBV20-1; cdr3_length: 15; cdr3_nt: TGCAGTGCTAGAGATGCCGGGGCGGGGTTTCAGCCCCAGCATTTT; cdr3_aa: CSARDAGAGFQPQHF
clone_size: many; d_call: TRBD1; j_call: TRBJ1-4; v_call: TRBV29-1; cdr3_length: 14; cdr3_nt: TGCAGCGCCACCGGGACAGAAGTCGCTGAAAAACTGTTTTTT; cdr3_aa: CSATGTEVAEKLFF
clone_size: -; d_call: -; j_call: TRBJ2-5; v_call: TRBV5-5; cdr3_length: 13; cdr3_nt: TGTGCCAGCAGCTTTGCGGGGCAAGAGACCCAGTACTTC; cdr3_aa: CASSFAGQETQYF
clone_size: -; d_call: -; j_call: TRBJ1-5; v_call: TRBV2; cdr3_length: 13; cdr3_nt: TGTGCCAGCGCAACGGAGGGCAATCAGCCCCAGCATTTT; cdr3_aa: CASATEGNQPQHF
clone_size: many; d_call: TRBD2; j_call: TRBJ2-5; v_call: TRBV20-1; cdr3_length: 13; cdr3_nt: TGCAGTGCTAGAGTAGCGGGGGATGAGACCCAGTACTTC; cdr3_aa: CSARVAGDETQYF
clone_size: few; d_call: -; j_call: TRBJ2-1; v_call: TRBV5-5; cdr3_length: 13; cdr3_nt: TGTGCCAGCAGCTTTACTTCGGGGTATGAGCAGTTCTTC; cdr3_aa: CASSFTSGYEQFF
clone_size: once; d_call: TRBD2; j_call: TRBJ2-1; v_call: TRBV20-1; cdr3_length: 15; cdr3_nt: TGCAGTGCTAGAGGGCTAGCGGGGGCATACAATGAGCAGTTCTTC; cdr3_aa: CSARGLAGAYNEQFF
clone_size: few; d_call: TRBD2; j_call: TRBJ2-3; v_call: TRBV25-1; cdr3_length: 16; cdr3_nt: TGTGCCAGCAGTGGAACTAGCGGGGGGCGCACAGATACGCAGTATTTT; cdr3_aa: CASSGTSGGRTDTQYF
clone_size: many; d_call: -; j_call: TRBJ2-1; v_call: TRBV20-1; cdr3_length: 12; cdr3_nt: TGCAGTGCTAGGCTTCTGGAGGATGAGCAGTTCTTC; cdr3_aa: CSARLLEDEQFF
clone_size: many; d_call: -; j_call: TRBJ2-3; v_call: TRBV9; cdr3_length: 13; cdr3_nt: TGTGCCAGCAGCGCCTTCTTCACAGATACGCAGTATTTT; cdr3_aa: CASSAFFTDTQYF
clone_size: many; d_call: -; j_call: TRBJ2-2; v_call: TRBV6-6; cdr3_length: 12; cdr3_nt: TGTGCCAGCAGTTACACCACCGGGGAGCTGTTTTTT; cdr3_aa: CASSYTTGELFF
clone_size: -; d_call: -; j_call: TRBJ2-7; v_call: TRBV10-3; cdr3_length: 15; cdr3_nt: TGTGCCATCAGTGTTGTTTGGGGGGTCGGCCTCGAGCAGTACTTC; cdr3_aa: CAISVVWGVGLEQYF
clone_size: many; d_call: -; j_call: TRBJ1-2; v_call: TRBV12-3/TRBV12-4; cdr3_length: 14; cdr3_nt: TGTGCCAGCATGAAAGGGCAGAGCAACTATGGCTACACCTTC; cdr3_aa: CASMKGQSNYGYTF
clone_size: many; d_call: -; j_call: TRBJ1-1; v_call: TRBV29-1; cdr3_length: 12; cdr3_nt: TGCAGCGTTGAAGGGGAGAACACTGAAGCTTTCTTT; cdr3_aa: CSVEGENTEAFF
clone_size: -; d_call: -; j_call: TRBJ2-5; v_call: TRBV11-1; cdr3_length: 13; cdr3_nt: TGTGCCAGCAGCTCCGGGGATCAGGAGACCCAGTACTTC; cdr3_aa: CASSSGDQETQYF
clone_size: many; d_call: TRBD2; j_call: TRBJ2-3; v_call: TRBV20-1; cdr3_length: 14; cdr3_nt: TGCAGTGCCCCCGGGGGGGGCTTCACAGATACGCAGTATTTT; cdr3_aa: CSAPGGGFTDTQYF
clone_size: many; d_call: TRBD2; j_call: TRBJ2-3; v_call: TRBV20-1; cdr3_length: 16; cdr3_nt: TGCAGTGCTAGACCACTAGCGGGAGTTAACACAGATACGCAGTATTTT; cdr3_aa: CSARPLAGVNTDTQYF
clone_size: many; d_call: -; j_call: TRBJ2-3; v_call: TRBV29-1; cdr3_length: 12; cdr3_nt: TGCAGCGTTGCTAGCGGCACAGATACGCAGTATTTT; cdr3_aa: CSVASGTDTQYF
clone_size: -; d_call: TRBD1; j_call: TRBJ1-5; v_call: TRBV20-1; cdr3_length: 15; cdr3_nt: TGCAGTGCTAGAGATGGGACAGGGGGGAGTCAGCCCCAGCATTTT; cdr3_aa: CSARDGTGGSQPQHF
clone_size: many; d_call: TRBD1; j_call: TRBJ2-5; v_call: TRBV5-1; cdr3_length: 14; cdr3_nt: TGCGCCAGCAGCAGGGGACAGGGGATGGAGACCCAGTACTTC; cdr3_aa: CASSRGQGMETQYF
clone_size: many; d_call: -; j_call: TRBJ2-3; v_call: TRBV12-3/TRBV12-4; cdr3_length: 14; cdr3_nt: TGTGCCAGCAGTTTAGGTCCAGGCACAGATACGCAGTATTTT; cdr3_aa: CASSLGPGTDTQYF
clone_size: -; d_call: TRBD2; j_call: TRBJ2-1; v_call: TRBV11-2; cdr3_length: 18; cdr3_nt: TGTGCCAGCAGCTTTGGGTTAGCGGGGGGGTTGGTTTTCAATGAGCAGTTCTTC; cdr3_aa: CASSFGLAGGLVFNEQFF
clone_size: many; d_call: -; j_call: TRBJ2-7; v_call: TRBV7-9; cdr3_length: 14; cdr3_nt: TGTGCCAGCAGCTTAGGGGTCGGACAATACGAGCAGTACTTC; cdr3_aa: CASSLGVGQYEQYF
clone_size: many; d_call: -; j_call: TRBJ1-5; v_call: TRBV20-1; cdr3_length: 13; cdr3_nt: TGCAGTGCTAGAGTTGTCTACAATCAGCCCCAGCATTTT; cdr3_aa: CSARVVYNQPQHF